This T cell receptor beta chain appears in the sequencing data of a study of cytomegalovirus exposure and HLA in healthy donors (dated by TCRdb to between 2016 and 2019). About the full investigation: An earlier analysis of about 560 of the donors reported 276 Gb of sequence data and roughly 120 million unique TCR beta sequences obtained from around 170 million T cells. About 280 gigabases of sequencing data and around 87 million unique TCR sequences were included in an early release covering 550 to 650 HLA-typed donors. The genetic ancestry cluster associated with self-reported Caucasian donors included 81% of the 300 to 400 genotyped donors. The study aimed to test whether cataloging public T cell receptors could reveal signatures of past pathogen exposure. The T cell repertoires of some 700 subjects were profiled by immunosequencing and related to cytomegalovirus serostatus. In addition to the first cohort of 650 to 750 subjects, a separate validation cohort of over 90 different subjects was used. To predict cytomegalovirus infection status, the study brought together high-throughput TCR immunosequencing, statistical association of individual TCRs with disease status, and machine learning. In a later analysis, previously published TCR beta repertoires from 670 or so donors were re-analyzed and high-resolution HLA genotyping was added so that TCR occurrence patterns could be studied. Rather than drawing on any new phenotypic data, the later analysis identified candidate immune exposures from TCR beta sequences and the way those sequences occurred across donors. An earlier analysis of approximately 630 of the donors applied high-throughput TCR beta sequencing to assess whether each TCR beta V gene segment acted as functional or pseudogenic. Donor age, sex, ethnicity and CMV serostatus were compiled together with the repertoire data. A later genetic analysis used genome-wide SNP genotypes for about 60% of the roughly 670 donors, treating that subset as a discovery cohort. All discovery cohort repertoires had been generated using a single sequencing platform. Both class I and class II loci were covered by HLA typing, at four-digit resolution. Typing coverage varied by locus: about 629-640 donors for A, B, C, DRB1 and DQB1; around 560 for DQA1; more than 600 for DPA1; about 450 for DPB1. Because of strong linkage in the cohort, roughly five DR-DQ haplotypes were treated as single units for association and clustering. Across some 400 genotyped donors of the cohort, an average of roughly 230,000 unique TCR beta nucleotide sequences per donor were sequenced, and 15% to 20% of those sequences were non-productive. Paper-wide results and their limitations: In vitro tests confirmed that three of the cytomegalovirus-associated TCR beta chains recognize cytomegalovirus antigens. In a later analysis, some 17,000 TCR beta sequences were associated with specific HLA alleles at a false discovery rate of 0.05. When HLA alleles, especially DR and DQ, strongly co-occurred, TCR associations were difficult to assign to individual alleles. In an earlier analysis of roughly 500 of the donors, most TCR beta V segments appeared in productive rearrangements about 87% or about 30% of the time, broadly matching IMGT annotations. In a later analysis, most CMV-associated TCR beta chains were found to appear HLA-restricted, with HLA associations seemingly driven largely by CMV exposure. According to a later genetic analysis, donors in an Asian-associated ancestry cluster had fewer N-insertions in productive TCRs than the roughly 700-donor mean. A later genetic analysis associated a missense DCLRE1C variant with V-gene and J-gene trimming of TCR beta chains, and an independent cohort replicated the association. In this cohort, only TCR beta chains were sequenced, and detectable features were limited by the absence of alpha or paired-chain data. A total of fewer than 200 TCR beta chains were listed by the study as associated with cytomegalovirus. A later analysis reported that several top co-occurrence clusters appeared linked to parvovirus B19, influenza, CMV and Epstein-Barr virus. Across donors, most TCR sequences were observed very rarely, whereas some public TCRs were present in many individuals. According to the authors, the approach could potentially be generalized to other disease states and immunological phenotypes. A later analysis found that HLA-associated TCR beta chains were more clonally expanded and had lower generation probabilities than equally common non-associated chains. CMV serostatus was the only immune exposure information available for the cohort. The 87-base-pair reads could not distinguish some IMGT-functional V segments, including TRBV6-2 and TRBV6-3, so those segments were excluded. A later analysis found that TCR association rates varied across HLA loci, with DRB1 alleles showing the most associated TCRs and HLA-C alleles the fewest. Because HLA typing was missing for some donors at each locus, association tests included only the typed subset. The earlier analysis of nearly 600 of the donors excluded 15 to 20 rarely observed V segments, including chromosome 9 orphons, because counts were too low. Linkage disequilibrium might explain the correlated functional status among segregating V segments, but an unknown experimental factor could not be ruled out. A cluster of highly shared sequence variants was judged likely to be a technical artifact of the sequencing pipeline. The presence/absence analyses assumed that sequencing depth was roughly uniform across donors, and that assumption may not be true. A further reported finding was that TCR beta sequences accurately predicted the HLA-A and HLA-B alleles for most subjects in the first cohort. Cytomegalovirus status was reported to be diagnosed by the classifier with high specificity and sensitivity in both the original and validation cohorts.

In total, approximately 700 healthy bone marrow donors made up the cohort. At the time of sampling, every cohort member was nominally healthy, though immune exposures that went unrecorded were likely present. The donor was CMV seronegative and belonged to the group of approximately 320 seronegative cohort members. Every donor gave a peripheral blood sample, and the peripheral blood mononuclear cells from that sample were used for TCR beta sequencing. The Qiagen DNeasy Blood Extraction Kit was used to extract genomic DNA from the blood cell samples. Libraries were built with the immunoSEQ multiplex PCR assay. A mixture of 60 forward primers for TCR Vbeta segments and 13 reverse primers for TCR Jbeta segments was used in the multiplex PCR. The CDR3 region of rearranged TCR beta genes was amplified from genomic DNA by a multiplex PCR assay. Amplified TCR beta libraries were sequenced as 87-base-pair reads on the Illumina HiSeq System. The paper's processing steps were these. In a later analysis, roughly 80 million unique TCR beta chains were counted across the approximately 640 repertoires, and roughly 11 million of these chains were shared by at least two donors. Raw reads were error-corrected and collapsed into unique sequences by a nearest-neighbor algorithm in which closely related sequences were merged to remove PCR and sequencing errors. V, D and J gene segments were assigned by aligning CDR3 sequences to IMGT reference sequences. For a sequence to be retained, a match of at least six nucleotides was required to both a V gene segment and a J gene segment. Rearrangements were classified as productive when the CDR3 lacked stop codons and remained in frame with V and J, and all other rearrangements were classified as non-productive. Following IMGT convention, CDR3 was defined as the stretch from the second conserved V-encoded cysteine up to the conserved J-encoded phenylalanine. In an earlier analysis of more than 550 of the donors, sequences lacking an unambiguous match to a single V gene segment were excluded. In an earlier analysis of almost 600 of the donors, a V segment was called functional when productive rearrangements were above 56.7%, and segregating when the standard deviation between donors exceeded 5%. A statistical classification framework was built for diagnosing cytomegalovirus status from the catalog of TCR beta chain sequences. In a later analysis, V and J genes were assigned by comparing TCR nucleotide sequences against IMGT/GENE-DB human TR gene sequences. The TCRdist pipeline was used in a later analysis to assign CDR3 sequences and most-parsimonious VDJ recombination scenarios. In a later analysis, each TCR beta chain was defined by its CDR3 amino acid sequence together with its V-gene family, and reads without a unique V-gene family were excluded. A later analysis removed 500 to 600 highly shared, low-generation-probability nucleotide sequences to deal with suspected cross-contamination and a sequencing artifact. For each public chain, a later analysis derived a clonal expansion index from normalized ranks of inferred template counts within each repertoire. Generation probabilities in a later analysis came from a VDJ recombination model fitted to out-of-frame rearrangements, and those results were checked against IGoR. Hypergeometric tests were used in a later analysis to score TCR-TCR, TCR-HLA and TCR-CMV co-occurrence, with a repertoire-size bias correction applied to the TCR pairs. To estimate false discovery rates, a later analysis permuted the HLA or CMV assignments 20 times. In a later analysis, co-occurring TCRs were grouped using DBSCAN, and TCRdist sequence similarity was added for clustering within HLA-allele-positive subsets. Repertoires with fewer than 30,000 or more than 120,000 public chains were left out of co-occurrence clustering, as were four to six repertoires with anomalous nucleotide sharing. TCRdb holds this immuneACCESS table with in-frame rearrangements only. Some clones are missing; in checked studies, unresolved V genes explain under half, and the rest has no known cause. That table is the source of V, J and clone size, and D and trimming were worked out from the DNA. The sample profile shows approximately 140,000 clones; approximately 80% of them were found once. Approximately 2.6% of the sample is held by the ten biggest clonotypes.

Remarks on this clone: Which antigen it targets is not known. No base-level quality is on record; no much larger clone is a single base apart.

From its cysteine to its phenylalanine, the CDR3 spans 15 amino acids. Only the CDR3 region is kept as DNA, spanning 45 bases read in frame from base 1. The CDR1 and CDR2 encoded by the germline V gene are SGDLS and YYNGEE. V is reduced by 4 bases and J by 8 bases, leaving a spacing of 16 bases between them. The clonotype comes from a boy aged 2 to 9 in good health and CMV-seronegative. The sample comprised PBMCs. The chain uses TRBV9 and TRBJ1-6, with no D gene named confidently. The nucleotides are TGTGCCAGCAGCACCTCCTCATACTCGGATTCACCCCTCCACTTT. It is translated as CASSTSSYSDSPLHF.